These 22 T cell receptor beta chains were sequenced from one sample in a study of blood T cell repertoires in COVID-19. Repertoires were generated with immunoSEQ multiplex PCR, while TCRdb's copy carries only in-frame clones and drops some. This sample carries about 42,000 clones, roughly 92% of them seen once, and the ten largest clones take 9.2%. Specimen: peripheral blood. The origin of the receptors is a man in his forties or fifties with active COVID-19.

The rearrangement links TRBV5-4 to TRBJ2-6, with D perhaps matching TRBD1 (5 bases). The V gene lost 4 bases and the J gene lost 1 base, with 15 bases spanning the gap. Germline CDR1 SGHNT, CDR2 YYREEE (reference sequence). The CDR3 sequence is 17 residues long. This chain's CDR3 is CASSPQRQRSGANVLTF. The CDR3 DNA reads TGTGCCAGCAGCCCTCAGAGACAGAGGTCTGGGGCCAACGTCCTGACTTTC. Looking up the rest from reference TRBV5-4 and TRBJ2-6 gives the full variable domain: ETGVTQSPTHLIKTRGQQVTLRCSSQSGHNTVSWYQQALGQGPQFIFQYYREEENGRGNFPPRFSGLQFPNYSSELNVNALELDDSALYLCASSPQRQRSGANVLTFGAGSRLTVL.

The rearrangement uses TRBV24-1 and TRBJ2-3; 7 bases line up with TRBD2. V lost 6 bases to trimming and J lost 0 bases; unmatched junction nucleotides: 2. The germline CDR1 and CDR2 sequences are KGHDR and SFDVKD. The CDR3 consists of 14 residues. CDR3 protein: CATSLAGSTDTQYF. The CDR3 DNA reads TGTGCCACCAGTTTAGCGGGTAGCACAGATACGCAGTATTTT.

The chain is built from TRBV7-6 and TRBJ2-7, with D hard to call. The CDR3 length is 14 residues. Trimming took 1 base from V and 0 from J, leaving 7 bases between them. From germline, CDR1 is SGHVS and CDR2 FNYEAQ. The CDR3 spells CASSLDPGSYEQYF. CDR3 DNA sequence: TGTGCCAGCAGCTTAGATCCGGGCTCCTACGAGCAGTACTTC.

This chain connects TRBV5-4 to TRBJ1-1; D remains ambiguous. The ends were cut back, 1 base at V and 1 base at J, with 5 bases in the middle. This CDR3 has 13 residues. The germline CDR1 and CDR2 sequences are SGHNT and YYREEE (reference sequence). CDR3 amino acids: CASSLPQNTEAFF. CDR3 DNA: TGTGCCAGCAGCTTGCCCCAGAACACTGAAGCTTTCTTT.

This chain connects TRBV29-1 to TRBJ2-2; TRBD2 is a possible D gene (5 bases). V gave up 4 bases and J gave up 5 bases, with 14 bases separating them. Germline CDR1 SQVTM, CDR2 ANQGSEA. The CDR3 runs to 14 residues. DNA for the CDR3: TGCAGCGTTGTTGGTGGGAGAGGTACCGGGGAGCTGTTTTTT. Its translation: CSVVGGRGTGELFF.

The V and J genes are TRBV6-5 and TRBJ2-3; tentative D call: TRBD2 (5 bases). Germline V gene data show CDR1 as MNHEY and CDR2 as SVGAGI. V was pared by 6 bases and J by 6 bases, with 7 bases between. The CDR3 has 11 amino acids. CDR3 loop: CASREADTQYF. The CDR3 bases are TGTGCCAGCAGGGAGGCGGATACGCAGTATTTT.

This clone was seen only once. V and J are TRBV2 and TRBJ2-6; D unresolved. The CDR3 spans 14 residues. The V gene's germline CDR1 is SNHLY and CDR2 FYNNEI. The V gene lost 11 bases and the J gene lost 2 bases, with 13 bases spanning the gap. The CDR3 DNA reads TGTGCCCCGCCAGGCGTTGCTGGGGCCAACGTCCTGACTTTC. It yields the protein CAPPGVAGANVLTF.

The V gene is TRBV6-1, the J gene TRBJ2-6; D may be TRBD2 (6 bases). The CDR3 sequence is 21 residues long. Per the germline V gene, CDR1 is MNHNS and CDR2 is SASEGT. Trimming removed 1 base from V and 0 bases from J, with 22 bases in between. The CDR3 DNA sequence: TGTGCCAGCAGTGAAGTAGGGTGGGGAGGTGCCCTGAACTCTGGGGCCAACGTCCTGACTTTC. Protein: CASSEVGWGGALNSGANVLTF.

The V gene is TRBV7-3, the J gene TRBJ1-1; TRBD1 is a possible D gene (5 bases). The germline CDR1 and CDR2 sequences are SGHTA and FQGTGA. V lost 2 bases to trimming and J lost 4 bases, with 8 bases between them. There are 13 residues in the CDR3. In DNA, the CDR3 is TGTGCCAGCAGCTTAGGCAGGGTCACTGAAGCTTTCTTT. This sequence encodes CASSLGRVTEAFF.

This clone was seen only once. This rearrangement joins TRBV5-1 to TRBJ2-1; tentative D call: TRBD2 (6 bases). The CDR3 is 16 amino acids. Germline CDR1 and CDR2: SGHRS and YFSETQ. V was pared by 6 bases and J by 9 bases, with 25 bases between. CDR3 region: CASTRSGTPTDGEQFF. In nucleotides, the CDR3 is TGCGCCAGCACCCGTTCCGGGACTCCTACCGATGGTGAGCAGTTCTTC.

The chain employs TRBV2 and TRBJ2-4; the match to TRBD1 covers 8 bases. This CDR3 is built from 15 residues. Germline V gene sequence: CDR1 SNHLY, CDR2 FYNNEI. V shed 5 bases and J 2 bases; nucleotides not matched to a gene: 5. The CDR3 region has the DNA TGTGCCAGCAGTCAAGGACAGGGCTCCAAAAACATTCAGTACTTC. It codes for CASSQGQGSKNIQYF.

This clone was seen once. The chain links TRBV19 to TRBJ2-2; 7 bases fit TRBD1. The CDR3 runs 16 residues. Germline V gene sequence: CDR1 LNHDA, CDR2 SQIVND (reference sequence). V was clipped by 5 bases and J by 7 bases; unmatched bases: 13. Here the CDR3 reads CASSRTGGQRGGELFF. In nucleotides, the CDR3 is TGTGCCAGTAGTCGGACAGGCGGCCAAAGGGGCGGGGAGCTGTTTTTT. The full variable domain, completed using reference TRBV19 and TRBJ2-2, is DGGITQSPKYLFRKEGQNVTLSCEQNLNHDAMYWYRQDPGQGLRLIYYSQIVNDFQKGDIAEGYSVSREKKESFPLTVTSAQKNPTAFYLCASSRTGGQRGGELFFGEGSRLTVL.

The rearrangement uses TRBV12-3 or TRBV12-4 and TRBJ2-7, with D possibly being TRBD2 (6 bases). V shed 4 bases and J shed 5 bases, with 9 bases lying between them. This CDR3 is 12 amino acids long. CDR3 nucleotide sequence: TGTGCCAGCAGTTATGGAGGGGACGAGCAGTACTTC. Residues: CASSYGGDEQYF.

The chain has TRBV7-9 and TRBJ2-1; 14 nucleotides match TRBD2. The CDR3 spans 18 residues. With V trimmed by 5 bases and J by 8 bases, 14 bases remained unmatched. Germline V gene lookup returns CDR1 SEHNR and CDR2 FQNEAQ (reference sequence). The CDR3 region has the DNA TGTGCCAGCAGCCCGCGAATCCCGGGACTAGCGGGAGTATATGAGCAGTTCTTC. It specifies CASSPRIPGLAGVYEQFF.

This rearrangement joins TRBV29-1 to TRBJ2-1, with D possibly matching TRBD2 (5 bases). The CDR3 runs 11 residues. With 5 bases removed from V and 6 bases from J, the gap between germline ends came to 8 bases. Germline CDR1 SQVTM, CDR2 ANQGSEA. The CDR3 DNA sequence: TGCAGCGTTCGGGGTTTCAATGAGCAGTTCTTC. Protein product: CSVRGFNEQFF.

The rearrangement uses TRBV5-4 and TRBJ1-2; possible D gene TRBD1, 6 bases. Between the trimmed V and J ends, which lost 4 bases and 2 bases, there was a span of 12 bases. In germline, CDR1 is SGHNT, CDR2 YYREEE (reference sequence). This CDR3 contains 14 residues. CDR3 loop: CASSMAGTNYGYTF. CDR3 bases: TGTGCCAGCAGCATGGCCGGGACAAACTATGGCTACACCTTC.

This rearrangement joins TRBV27 to TRBJ2-1, with 10 bases identical to TRBD2. Germline values: CDR1 MNHEY, CDR2 SMNVEV (reference sequence). V shed 4 bases, J shed 4 bases, and the junction held 1 base outside the gene matches. CDR3 size: 14 residues. Here the CDR3 reads CASSWTSGYNEQFF. CDR3 DNA sequence: TGTGCCAGCAGTTGGACTAGCGGATACAATGAGCAGTTCTTC.

The chain combines TRBV18 with TRBJ1-1, with D possibly TRBD1 on 6 matching bases. The CDR3 is 14 residues long. Per germline, CDR1 KGHSH and CDR2 LQKENI. The germline V and J ends were trimmed by 6 bases and 1 base, with 12 bases remaining between them. CDR3 sequence reads: CASSNYRENTEAFF. The CDR3 DNA sequence: TGTGCCAGCTCGAACTACAGGGAGAACACTGAAGCTTTCTTT.

For the CDR3, the DNA is TGTGCCAGCAGCTTATCCTTGGGACAGGGTTCCTACGAGCAGTACTTC. It is translated as CASSLSLGQGSYEQYF. The chain couples TRBV7-8 to TRBJ2-7; 9 positions match TRBD1. Germline V gene lookup returns CDR1 SGHVS and CDR2 FQNEAQ. V shed 2 bases, J shed 1 base, and the junction held 6 bases outside the gene matches. There are 16 residues in the CDR3.

This chain joins TRBV6-5 and TRBJ1-5; D uncertain. V lost 4 bases to trimming and J lost 4 bases, with 8 bases between them. The CDR3 has 13 residues. Germline assignment: CDR1 MNHEY and CDR2 SVGAGI. The CDR3 coding sequence is TGTGCCAGCAGTTTTGAGGAAAATCAGCCCCAGCATTTT. Encoded protein: CASSFEENQPQHF.

This clone was found once. The chain joins TRBV6-1 to TRBJ2-2; D is undetermined. V lost 2 bases, J lost 4 bases, and 5 bases lay in between. The CDR3 contains 13 residues. Per germline, CDR1 MNHNS and CDR2 SASEGT. DNA for the CDR3: TGTGCCAGCAGTGAACAAGCCACCGGGGAGCTGTTTTTT. Translated, it gives CASSEQATGELFF.

Only a few counts were recorded for this clone. The J gene is TRBJ2-3, the V gene TRBV28; 12 nucleotides align to TRBD2. Unmatched junction bases numbered 7, after V lost 4 bases and J lost 8 bases. CDR1 and CDR2 (germline): MDHEN, SYDVKM. This CDR3 has 15 amino acids. The CDR3 region has the DNA TGTGCCAGCAGTTGGACTAGCGGGATAGTAGTTACGCAGTATTTT. Translation gives CASSWTSGIVVTQYF.